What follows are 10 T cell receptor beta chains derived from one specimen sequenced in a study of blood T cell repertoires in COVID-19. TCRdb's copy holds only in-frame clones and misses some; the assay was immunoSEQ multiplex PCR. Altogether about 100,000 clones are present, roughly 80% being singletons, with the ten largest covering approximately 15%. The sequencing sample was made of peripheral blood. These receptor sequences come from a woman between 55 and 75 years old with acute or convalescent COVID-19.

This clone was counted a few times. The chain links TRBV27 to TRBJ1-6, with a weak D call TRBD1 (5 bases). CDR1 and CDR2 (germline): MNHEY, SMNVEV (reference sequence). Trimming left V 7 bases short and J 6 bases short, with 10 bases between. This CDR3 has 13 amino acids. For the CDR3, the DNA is TGTGCCAGCACGGGACTCACTAATTCACCCCTCCACTTT. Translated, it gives CASTGLTNSPLHF.

This CDR3 reads CASSVSGGSNQPQHF. The CDR3 DNA sequence: TGTGCCAGCAGCGTGTCGGGGGGAAGCAATCAGCCCCAGCATTTT. V is TRBV9 and J is TRBJ1-5; D is perhaps TRBD1 (5 bases). This CDR3 is built from 15 residues. V was clipped by 2 bases and J by 1 base, with 10 bases between them. Germline CDR1 reads SGDLS; CDR2 reads YYNGEE.

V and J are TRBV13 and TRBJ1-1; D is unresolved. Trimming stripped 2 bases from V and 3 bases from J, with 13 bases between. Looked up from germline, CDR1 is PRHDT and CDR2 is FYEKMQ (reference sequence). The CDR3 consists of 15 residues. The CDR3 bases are TGTGCCAGCAGCTTACTAGGCAACGGGTACACTGAAGCTTTCTTT. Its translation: CASSLLGNGYTEAFF.

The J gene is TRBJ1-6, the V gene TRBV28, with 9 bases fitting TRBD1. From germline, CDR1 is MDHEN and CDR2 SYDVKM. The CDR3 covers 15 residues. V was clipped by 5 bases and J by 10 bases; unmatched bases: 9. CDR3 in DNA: TGTGCCAGCAGTCATTACAGGGGGCGCGGGTCACCCCTCCACTTT. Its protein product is CASSHYRGRGSPLHF.

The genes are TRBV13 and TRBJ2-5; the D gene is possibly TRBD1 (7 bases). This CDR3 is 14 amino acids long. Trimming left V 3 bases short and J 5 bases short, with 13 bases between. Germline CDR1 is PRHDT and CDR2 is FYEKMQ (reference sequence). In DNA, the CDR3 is TGTGCCAGCAGCTTTGACAGGGCGGGGGAGACCCAGTACTTC. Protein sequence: CASSFDRAGETQYF.

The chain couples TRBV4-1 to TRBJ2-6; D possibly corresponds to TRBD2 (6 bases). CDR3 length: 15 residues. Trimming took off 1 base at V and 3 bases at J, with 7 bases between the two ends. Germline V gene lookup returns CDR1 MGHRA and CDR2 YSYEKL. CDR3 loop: CASSQGGDGANVLTF. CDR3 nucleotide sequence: TGCGCCAGCAGCCAAGGGGGGGATGGGGCCAACGTCCTGACTTTC.

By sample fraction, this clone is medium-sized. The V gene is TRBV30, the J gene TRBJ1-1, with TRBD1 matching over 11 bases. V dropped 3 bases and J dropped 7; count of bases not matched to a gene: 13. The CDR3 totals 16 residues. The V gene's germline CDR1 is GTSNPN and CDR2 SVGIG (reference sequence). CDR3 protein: CAWRPPGTGGLSEAFF. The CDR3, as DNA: TGTGCCTGGAGGCCTCCCGGGACAGGGGGTTTGAGTGAAGCTTTCTTT.

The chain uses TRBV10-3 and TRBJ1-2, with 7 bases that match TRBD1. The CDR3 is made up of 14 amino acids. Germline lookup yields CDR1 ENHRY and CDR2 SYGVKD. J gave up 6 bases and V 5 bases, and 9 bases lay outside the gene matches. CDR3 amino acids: CAISKTGKKDGYTF. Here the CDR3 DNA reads TGTGCCATCAGTAAGACAGGGAAGAAGGATGGCTACACCTTC.

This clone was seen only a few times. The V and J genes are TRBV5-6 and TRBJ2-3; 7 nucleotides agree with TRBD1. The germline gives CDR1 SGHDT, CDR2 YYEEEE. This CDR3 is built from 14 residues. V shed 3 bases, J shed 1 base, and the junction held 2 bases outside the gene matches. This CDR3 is CASSYTGGTDTQYF. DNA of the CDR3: TGTGCCAGCAGCTACACAGGGGGCACAGATACGCAGTATTTT.

The CDR3 loop is CSVATANYGYTF. CDR3 DNA sequence: TGCAGCGTTGCCACAGCTAACTATGGCTACACCTTC. The rearrangement links TRBV29-1 to TRBJ1-2; D gene unclear. Trimming took 4 bases from V and 0 from J, leaving 6 bases between them. Germline V gives CDR1 SQVTM, CDR2 ANQGSEA. The CDR3 length is 12 residues.